Following are 10 T cell receptor beta chains from one sample sequenced in a study of early T cells in non-severe SARS-CoV-2 infection. MiXCR, applied by TCRdb to the 5' RACE reads, yields one record per CDR3 protein. The sample contains about 29,000 distinct CDR3 sequences, approximately 5.4% of which appear only once. The source material was whole blood. The receptors here all came from an adult who was a healthcare worker with PCR-confirmed SARS-CoV-2 infection or an uninfected control (not recorded which).

V is TRBV12-3 or TRBV12-4 and J is TRBJ1-1, with 9 positions matching TRBD1. The trim removed 3 bases at V and 3 bases at J, leaving 2 bases unmatched. The CDR3 is 14 residues long. The CDR3 protein is CASSLTGGYTEAFF. CDR3 bases: TGTGCCAGCAGTTTGACAGGGGGGTACACTGAAGCTTTCTTT.

This clonotype was counted many times. V and J are TRBV27 and TRBJ2-5; D is uncertain. CDR1 and CDR2 from the germline V gene are MNHEY and SMNVEV (reference sequence). The CDR3 is made up of 14 amino acids. V dropped 7 bases and J dropped 5 bases, with 17 bases sitting between them. The CDR3 bases are TGTGCCAGCACAAAGCTTGGAGTGATGGAGACCCAGTACTTC. Translated: CASTKLGVMETQYF.

This clonotype was found many times. The chain recombines TRBV3-1 with TRBJ2-2; D ambiguous. CDR1 is LGHDT and CDR2 is YNNKEL in the germline V gene (reference sequence). Trimming took off 0 bases at V and 6 bases at J, with 14 bases between the two ends. The CDR3 consists of 16 residues. The CDR3 coding sequence is TGTGCCAGCAGCCAAGATATGATTCCCGTGTCCGGGGAGCTGTTTTTT. Translation gives CASSQDMIPVSGELFF.

This clonotype was recorded a few times. The chain carries TRBV3-1 and TRBJ2-1; 10 positions agree with TRBD2. The CDR3 sequence is 16 residues long. The germline V gene encodes CDR1 LGHDT and CDR2 YNNKEL (reference sequence). Trimming took 1 base from V and 5 from J; bases not matched to a gene: 5. The CDR3 spells CASSQVSLAGDNEQFF. The CDR3 coding sequence is TGTGCCAGCAGCCAAGTTAGCCTAGCGGGAGACAATGAGCAGTTCTTC.

The chain employs TRBV20-1 and TRBJ1-5; 7 bases line up with TRBD1. There are 14 residues in the CDR3. The V gene's germline CDR1 is DFQATT and CDR2 SNEGSKA (reference sequence). V was clipped by 0 bases and J by 7 bases; unmatched bases: 6. The CDR3 is CSARDWDSQQPQHF. The CDR3 coding sequence is TGCAGTGCTAGAGACTGGGACAGTCAGCAGCCCCAGCATTTT.

V and J are TRBV4-3 and TRBJ2-7, with a possible D match to TRBD1 (5 bases). The CDR3 loop spans 14 amino acids. Per germline, CDR1 LGHNA and CDR2 YSLEER. The ends were cut back, 4 bases at V and 2 bases at J, with 12 bases in the middle. The DNA of the CDR3 is TGCGCCAGCAGCCCCCCGGGCAGGGCCTACGAGCAGTACTTC. Protein: CASSPPGRAYEQYF.

By share, this clonotype ranks as medium-sized. This chain joins TRBV28 and TRBJ2-7, with D hard to call. Germline loops: CDR1 MDHEN, CDR2 SYDVKM. V lost 3 bases and J lost 2, with 14 bases in between. The CDR3 length is 15 residues. The CDR3 coding sequence is TGTGCCAGCAGTTTTTTTCTGCAGGACCCCTACGAGCAGTACTTC. This translates into CASSFFLQDPYEQYF.

This clonotype showed up just a few times. The rearrangement joins TRBV25-1 to TRBJ2-7; the D is unclear. The CDR3 extends over 13 amino acids. Germline V CDR1 and CDR2: MGHDK, SYGVNS. V dropped 1 base and J dropped 2 bases, with 6 bases sitting between them. CDR3 nucleotide sequence: TGTGCCAGCAGTGAATTCCAGGCCTACGAGCAGTACTTC. Translated: CASSEFQAYEQYF.

This clonotype showed up many times. The chain is built from TRBV12-3 or TRBV12-4 and TRBJ1-1; tentatively, D is TRBD1 (5 bases). This CDR3 has 14 residues. With 1 base removed from V and 6 bases from J, the gap between germline ends came to 12 bases. The CDR3 spells CASSLGGAYAEAFF. Written as DNA, the CDR3 is TGTGCCAGCAGTTTAGGGGGCGCGTATGCTGAAGCTTTCTTT.

Ten or more counts support this clonotype. The chain links TRBV24-1 to TRBJ1-1; 7 bases agree with TRBD1. The CDR3 spans 12 residues. Trimming at V came to 6 bases and at J to 8 bases, leaving 5 bases not matched to a gene. CDR1 KGHDR and CDR2 SFDVKD come from the germline V gene. CDR3 residues: CATSLGRGEAFF. CDR3 coding DNA: TGTGCCACCAGTCTGGGCAGGGGGGAAGCTTTCTTT.